The present T cell receptor (beta chain) was sequenced within a study of blood T cell repertoires in COVID-19. Study details: Samples of COVID-19 (acute and convalescent) were obtained from the United States, Italy and Spain.

Germline assignment: CDR1 SGDLS and CDR2 YYNGEE. The CDR3 is made up of 16 amino acids. V dropped 3 bases and J dropped 2 bases, with 18 bases sitting between them. TCRdb's table, derived via immunoSEQ multiplex PCR, lists solely in-frame clones and lacks some. This table holds about 73,000 clones, around four fifths found once. Sequencing used peripheral blood. The source of this sequence is a man aged 50-59 years with active COVID-19. The chain carries TRBV9 and TRBJ2-7, with D maybe TRBD2 (5 bases). Written as DNA, the CDR3 is TGTGCCAGCAGCGCGGTCCCCCCCCTAGCAGCCTACGAGCAGTACTTC. Translation gives CASSAVPPLAAYEQYF.